The clone carrying this TCR beta chain was seen at least ten times. Its antigen remains unidentified. This sample is part of a study of regulatory T cells in long-lasting Graves disease. Whole-study context: Newly diagnosed Graves' patients had under 3 months of antithyroid drugs. Whole-study findings and limits: Possibly, accuracy suffered from the small sample size.

Combining iRepertoire HTBI primers with Arm-PCR of CDR3 regions, the authors built TCR beta libraries. In TCRdb, the multiplex PCR reads were re-called with MiXCR into one record per CDR3 protein. The table includes about 530,000 distinct CDR3 sequences, approximately 16% detected once. After removal of 0 bases from V and 5 bases from J, the junction contained 3 bases not matched to a gene. CDR1 is MNHEY and CDR2 is SVGAGI in the germline V gene. The CDR3 is made up of 14 amino acids. Time point of the sample: newly diagnosed GD, antithyroid drugs for less than 3 months. With RNA extracted from PBMCs as input, the TCR library was made. A further study also used this sample, focusing on T cells in Graves' hyperthyroidism and ophthalmopathy.

The chain uses TRBV6-5 and TRBJ2-5; 7 bases fit TRBD1. This receptor was taken from a middle-aged woman with Graves disease. Specimen: peripheral blood mononuclear cells (PBMCs), collected at new diagnosis, from a patient treated with antithyroid drugs. The CDR3 coding sequence is TGTGCCAGCAGTTACTCGGCAGGGGGTGAGACCCAGTACTTC. Translating it yields CASSYSAGGETQYF.